This T cell receptor beta chain was captured in a study of beta chain features in type 1 diabetes. The study, taken as a whole, reports: All four CD4+ subsets from Type 1 diabetes patients carried moderately but significantly shorter TCRB CDR3s. A possible short-template PCR bias applies equally to patients and controls. Highly expressing activated T cells could be over-counted with a cDNA template.

In regard to this clone: Its specificity is not known.

CD4+ cells of the naive, central memory, regulatory and stem cell-like memory types were sorted via CD45RO/CCR7/CD25/CD127/CD95/CD27. This CDR3 comprises 14 residues. The germline V and J ends were trimmed by 2 bases and 9 bases, with 14 bases remaining between them. Germline lookup yields CDR1 MNHNS and CDR2 SASEGT. All of the isolated RNA was reverse transcribed, so expressed TCRB transcripts were sequenced. This table comes from immunoSEQ multiplex PCR, and its TCRdb copy is limited to in-frame clones, with some not included. Of about 250,000 clones listed, approximately 14% are singletons. The TCR comes from a middle-aged woman in good health. Input material: naive CD4+ T cells from blood. V usage is TRBV6-1 and J usage is TRBJ2-1, with a tentative D call TRBD1 (6 bases). The CDR3 reads CASSEKRTAGEQFF. CDR3 nucleotide sequence: TGTGCCAGCAGTGAAAAAAGGACAGCTGGTGAGCAGTTCTTC.